Included here is one T cell receptor beta chain sequence, with context. In its sample, this clone was seen a few times. It lacks a known antigen. The sample holds no much larger clone one base away, and base qualities are not on file. This sample is part of a study of cytomegalovirus exposure and HLA in healthy donors (dated by TCRdb to about 2017). Concerning the study at large: An earlier analysis of several hundred of the donors reported around 280 Gb of sequence data and 117 million unique TCR beta sequences obtained from roughly 180 million T cells. An early release that covered roughly 600 HLA-typed donors contained approximately 300 gigabases of sequencing data and 80 million or so unique TCR sequences. Of the roughly 400 genotyped donors, approximately 83% fell in the genetic ancestry cluster associated with self-reported Caucasian donors. The aim of the study was to test whether cataloging public T cell receptors could identify signatures of past pathogen exposure. The study profiled the T cell repertoires of hundreds of subjects by immunosequencing and related them to cytomegalovirus serostatus. A separate validation cohort of 90 to 150 different subjects was used in addition to the approximately 700-subject first cohort. The study combined high-throughput TCR immunosequencing, statistical association of individual TCRs with disease status, and machine learning to predict cytomegalovirus infection status. To study patterns of TCR occurrence, a later analysis re-analyzed previously published TCR beta repertoires from 666 donors and added high-resolution HLA genotyping. In the later analysis, no new phenotypic data were used to find candidate immune exposures; instead, reliance was placed on TCR beta sequences and their occurrence across donors. An earlier analysis of 587 of the donors applied high-throughput TCR beta sequencing to assess whether each TCR beta V gene segment acted as functional or pseudogenic. Alongside the repertoire data, information on donor age, sex, ethnicity and CMV serostatus was compiled. In a later genetic analysis, genome-wide SNP genotypes for about three fifths of the 666 donors were used, and that subset was treated as a discovery cohort. Every repertoire in the discovery cohort had been generated on one and the same sequencing platform. HLA typing covered class I and class II loci at four-digit resolution. The number of donors typed differed by locus, with roughly 620-630 for A, B, C, DRB1 and DQB1, roughly 520 for DQA1, over 600 for DPA1, and some 440 for DPB1. Five DR-DQ haplotypes were handled as single units for association and clustering, since linkage in the cohort was strong. Among almost 400 genotyped donors of the cohort, an average of roughly 240,000 unique TCR beta nucleotide sequences were sequenced per donor, 15% to 20% of them non-productive. On the study overall, not on this receptor specifically: A total of roughly 160 TCR beta chains were listed by the study as associated with cytomegalovirus. According to the authors, the approach could potentially be generalized to other disease states and immunological phenotypes. A further reported finding was that TCR beta sequences accurately predicted the HLA-A and HLA-B alleles for most subjects in the first cohort. V-gene and J-gene trimming of TCR beta chains was associated with a missense DCLRE1C variant in a later genetic analysis, and the association was replicated in an independent cohort. HLA typing was unavailable for some donors at each locus, so association tests used only the typed subset. Only TCR beta chains were sequenced in this cohort, and the absence of alpha or paired-chain data limited detectable features. Compared with equally common non-associated chains, HLA-associated TCR beta chains in a later analysis were more clonally expanded and had lower generation probabilities. The presence/absence analyses assumed that sequencing depth was roughly uniform across donors, and that assumption may not be true. For the cohort, immune exposure information was limited to CMV serostatus. In vitro tests confirmed that a few of the cytomegalovirus-associated TCR beta chains recognize cytomegalovirus antigens. An earlier analysis of around 500 of the donors showed that most TCR beta V segments appeared in productive rearrangements either about 87% or about 30% of the time, which broadly matched IMGT annotations. A later analysis reported that several top co-occurrence clusters appeared linked to parvovirus B19, influenza, CMV and Epstein-Barr virus. A later analysis found that TCR association rates varied across HLA loci, with DRB1 alleles showing the most associated TCRs and HLA-C alleles the fewest. Linkage disequilibrium might explain the correlated functional status among segregating V segments, but an unknown experimental factor could not be ruled out. Specific HLA alleles were associated with 15,000 to 20,000 TCR beta sequences at a false discovery rate of 0.05 in a later analysis. Because counts were too low, seventeen rarely observed V segments, including chromosome 9 orphons, were excluded from the earlier analysis of some 540 of the donors. Compared with the 666-donor mean, donors in an Asian-associated ancestry cluster had fewer N-insertions in productive TCRs, according to a later genetic analysis. Some IMGT-functional V segments, including TRBV6-2 and TRBV6-3, could not be told apart with the 87-base-pair reads, so those segments were excluded. A cluster of highly shared sequence variants was judged likely to represent a technical artifact of the sequencing pipeline. The classifier was reported to diagnose cytomegalovirus status with high specificity and sensitivity in both the original cohort and the validation cohort. When HLA alleles, especially DR and DQ, strongly co-occurred, TCR associations were difficult to assign to individual alleles. A later analysis found that most CMV-associated TCR beta chains appeared HLA-restricted, with HLA associations seemingly driven largely by CMV exposure. Most TCR sequences were observed very rarely across donors, whereas some public TCRs were present in many individuals.

The cohort consisted of 600 to 700 healthy bone marrow donors. All cohort members were sampled while nominally healthy, although unrecorded immune exposures were likely present. The donor tested CMV seronegative and was one of the 352 seronegative cohort members. Every donor gave a peripheral blood sample, and the peripheral blood mononuclear cells from that sample were used for TCR beta sequencing. The Qiagen DNeasy Blood Extraction Kit was used to extract genomic DNA from the blood cell samples. Based on the germline V gene, the CDR1 and CDR2 sequences are MGHRA and YSYEKL. The CDR3 numbers 15 residues from cysteine through phenylalanine. The CDR3 DNA has 45 bases and is translated from base 1. The junction carries 13 bases between V and J, which are trimmed by 1 base and 4 bases respectively. The library was made by the immunoSEQ multiplex PCR assay. For the multiplex PCR, a mixture combining 60 forward primers for TCR Vbeta segments and 13 reverse primers for TCR Jbeta segments was used. The CDR3 region of rearranged TCR beta genes was amplified from genomic DNA by a multiplex PCR assay. Amplified TCR beta libraries were sequenced as 87-base-pair reads on the Illumina HiSeq System. The source study handled its data this way. Across the roughly 670 repertoires, a later analysis counted 80 million or so unique TCR beta chains, roughly 11 million of which were shared by at least two donors. Raw reads were error-corrected and collapsed into unique sequences by a nearest-neighbor algorithm in which closely related sequences were merged to remove PCR and sequencing errors. To assign V, D and J gene segments, CDR3 sequences were aligned to IMGT reference sequences. Each retained sequence needed at least a six-nucleotide match to both a V gene segment and a J gene segment. Rearrangements were classified as productive when the CDR3 lacked stop codons and remained in frame with V and J, and all other rearrangements were classified as non-productive. CDR3 was defined according to IMGT convention as the region running from the second conserved V-encoded cysteine to the conserved J-encoded phenylalanine. The earlier analysis of about 640 of the donors excluded any sequence lacking an unambiguous match to a single V gene segment. An earlier analysis of fewer than 650 of the donors classified V segments as functional when productive rearrangements were above 56.7% and as segregating when the standard deviation between donors was above 5%. A statistical classification framework was built for diagnosing cytomegalovirus status from the catalog of TCR beta chain sequences. A later analysis assigned V and J genes by comparing TCR nucleotide sequences with IMGT/GENE-DB human TR gene sequences. Using the TCRdist pipeline, a later analysis assigned CDR3 sequences along with most-parsimonious VDJ recombination scenarios. In a later analysis, each TCR beta chain was defined by its CDR3 amino acid sequence together with its V-gene family, and reads lacking a unique V-gene family were excluded. As a way to deal with suspected cross-contamination and a sequencing artifact, a later analysis dropped 592 nucleotide sequences that were highly shared and had low generation probability. In a later analysis, a clonal expansion index was calculated for each public chain from normalized within-repertoire ranks of inferred template counts. In a later analysis, generation probabilities were computed with a VDJ recombination model fitted to out-of-frame rearrangements, and the resulting probabilities were checked against IGoR. In a later analysis, hypergeometric tests were used to score TCR-TCR, TCR-HLA and TCR-CMV co-occurrence, with a repertoire-size bias correction applied to TCR pairs. In a later analysis, false discovery rates were estimated by permuting HLA or CMV assignments 20 times. A later analysis grouped co-occurring TCRs with DBSCAN, adding TCRdist sequence similarity when clustering within HLA-allele-positive subsets. Repertoires with fewer than 30,000 or more than 120,000 public chains, plus five repertoires with anomalous nucleotide sharing, were excluded from co-occurrence clustering. In its TCRdb copy, this immuneACCESS table keeps in-frame sequences only and misses some clones. Where compared with another copy, unresolved V genes explain less than half of these, and the others have no known cause. The DNA was the basis for D and trimming; V, J and clone size are from that table. This sample holds 150,000 to 200,000 clones; 77% were observed only once. In total, the top ten clones hold around 1.6% of the sample.

The sequence joins TRBV4-1 to TRBJ1-1, with a weak D call of TRBD1 (5 bases match). Sequencing was performed on PBMCs. The TCR comes from a woman aged 25 to 39 in good health and CMV-seronegative. The CDR3 corresponds to CASSQGPREVTEAFF. The DNA sequence is TGCGCCAGCAGCCAAGGCCCCAGGGAGGTCACTGAAGCTTTCTTT.